This T cell receptor beta chain was recovered during a study of cytomegalovirus exposure and HLA in healthy donors. Both 60 Vbeta primers and 13 Jbeta primers went into the PCR. Only in-frame clones appear in the TCRdb table, and some are missing; sequencing was by immunoSEQ multiplex PCR. The top ten clones hold around 7% of a sample with under 200,000 clones, 60% to 85% of them seen once. The clonotype comes from a middle-aged woman in good health and CMV-seropositive. The specimen was PBMCs.

In DNA form, the CDR3 reads TGCAGCGTCTCGACTAGCGGGGTCAACAATGAGCAGTTCTTC. Its protein is CSVSTSGVNNEQFF. The chain has TRBV29-1 and TRBJ2-1; 11 positions match TRBD2. Germline values: CDR1 SQVTM, CDR2 ANQGSEA. The CDR3 is 14 residues long. V shed 6 bases, J shed 5 bases, and the junction held 6 bases outside the gene matches.